This T cell receptor beta chain was profiled in a study of HIV-infected children after antiretroviral therapy interruption. Study background: Recorded EBV and CMV exposure existed for most children. General study findings and limits: By the end of treatment interruption, naive CD4+ clonality (Gini) increased.

Unique molecular identifiers were included in an RNA-based 3' RACE TCR library. TCRdb redid the calling of the 3' RACE reads with MiXCR, one entry per CDR3 protein. The table has about 15,000 distinct CDR3 sequences, roughly 3.5% seen once. This clonotype was counted at least ten times. Antigen unknown. The sample's treatment: PENTA 11 planned treatment interruption arm or continuous ART arm. Naive CD4+ CD45RA+ CD45RO- T cells were FACS-sorted from thawed PBMCs. The CDR3 loop spans 16 amino acids. Trimming removed 5 bases from V and 11 bases from J, with 24 bases in between. The germline gives CDR1 SGHAT, CDR2 FQNNGV.

This chain joins TRBV11-2 and TRBJ1-4; unclear D gene. The sample in question was CD45RA+ CD4+ T cells from PBMCs, obtained from a donor given antiretroviral therapy, either interrupted or continuous. Noted subset: naive CD4+ CD45RA+ CD45RO- T cells. The TCR comes from a child aged 2-17 years with HIV. CDR3 DNA: TGTGCCAGCAGCCCATCAATTGGAAATGTCCGCAGCAAACTGTTTTTT. Its translation: CASSPSIGNVRSKLFF.